These 10 T cell receptor beta chains originate from one sample sequenced in a study of T cells in Graves' hyperthyroidism and ophthalmopathy. Authors of the study amplified TCR beta CDR3 regions from RNA transcripts. When the TCR CDR3 underwent first-round RT-PCR, the HTBI primer set was used. TCRdb re-called the multiplex PCR reads with MiXCR, one entry per CDR3 protein. The sample has 500,000 or so distinct CDR3 sequences; under 20% are singletons. Sequencing was carried out using blood. Source of these receptors: a woman between 18 and 30 years old with Graves' ophthalmopathy.

In its sample, this clonotype was seen many times. The chain uses TRBV12-3 or TRBV12-4 and TRBJ2-7, with D possibly TRBD2 on 6 matching bases. V gave up 5 bases and J gave up 3 bases, with 14 bases separating them. CDR3 length: 14 amino acids. The CDR3 nucleotides read TGTGCCAGCAGTCCCCGGGGAGGCAGCTACGAGCAGTACTTC. It translates to CASSPRGGSYEQYF.

This clonotype was recorded at least ten times. This sequence joins TRBV6-5 and TRBJ1-2; D is perhaps TRBD1 (6 bases). CDR3 length equals 16 residues. V lost 1 base and J lost 3, with 15 bases in between. The V gene's germline CDR1 is MNHEY and CDR2 SVGAGI. CDR3 coding DNA: TGTGCCAGCAGTTACTGGGGTAGGGGGACTGACTATGGCTACACCTTC. It translates to CASSYWGRGTDYGYTF.

This clonotype was seen repeatedly, ten times or more. The rearrangement uses TRBV20-1 and TRBJ1-1; D is possibly TRBD1 (6 bases). The CDR3 runs 12 residues. Germline CDR1 is DFQATT and CDR2 is SNEGSKA (reference sequence). DNA for the CDR3: TGCACCAGAGGGGGAATGAACACTGAAGCTTTCTTT. Encoded protein: CTRGGMNTEAFF.

This clonotype has a handful of counts. The chain links TRBV7-2 to TRBJ1-2, with D hard to call. The V end was cut by 8 bases, the J end by 5 bases, with 18 bases between. CDR1 SGHTA and CDR2 FQGNSA come from the germline V gene. The CDR3 length is 14 residues. CDR3 residues: CASETLEGEYGYTF. The CDR3 DNA sequence: TGTGCCAGCGAAACATTGGAGGGAGAGTATGGCTACACCTTC.

In its sample, this clonotype was seen a few times. This chain joins TRBV6-2 or TRBV6-3 and TRBJ1-2; no clear D gene. Germline lookup yields CDR1 MNHEY and CDR2 SVGEGT. Trimming shortened V by 2 bases and J by 5 bases, and 12 bases separated the two germline ends. This CDR3 region has 14 residues. CDR3 protein: CASSYGGSGYGYTF. The CDR3 DNA is TGTGCCAGCAGTTACGGAGGTTCGGGTTATGGCTACACCTTC.

This clonotype was recorded many times. The chain joins TRBV18 to TRBJ1-2; D unclear. Germline V gene lookup returns CDR1 KGHSH and CDR2 LQKENI. The V end lost 1 base, the J end lost 7 bases, and 13 bases lay between the germline ends. The CDR3 is 14 residues long. CDR3 protein: CASSPLQELAGYTF. In nucleotides, the CDR3 is TGTGCCAGCTCACCACTTCAGGAGTTGGCTGGCTACACCTTC.

This clonotype has ten or more counts. The chain recombines TRBV6-1 with TRBJ1-1, with TRBD1 as a possible D gene (5 bases). Germline assignment: CDR1 MNHNS and CDR2 SASEGT. The CDR3 is 13 amino acids. Trimming took off 10 bases at V and 4 bases at J, with 16 bases between the two ends. The CDR3 is CATTKGGGTEAFF. The CDR3 bases are TGTGCCACCACTAAGGGTGGGGGCACTGAAGCTTTCTTT.

The V and J genes are TRBV15 and TRBJ1-5, with D unclear. CDR3 size: 14 residues. From germline, CDR1 is LNHNV and CDR2 YYDKDF (reference sequence). Deletions cut 3 bases from V and 3 bases from J, with 9 bases between. Written as DNA, the CDR3 is TGTGCCACCAGCAGGGACGGGAACAATCAGCCCCAGCATTTT. This gives the protein CATSRDGNNQPQHF.

The rearrangement joins TRBV19 to TRBJ2-2; 12 bases map to TRBD2. Trimming at V came to 5 bases and at J to 1 base, leaving 2 bases not matched to a gene. CDR1 is LNHDA, CDR2 SQIVND, per germline (reference sequence). The length of the CDR3 is 16 residues. In DNA form, the CDR3 reads TGTGCCAGTAGTGTACTAGCGGGGGGGAACACCGGGGAGCTGTTTTTT. Its translation: CASSVLAGGNTGELFF.

This chain links TRBV5-5 with TRBJ1-6; D is unresolved. Germline assignment: CDR1 SGHKS and CDR2 YYEKEE (reference sequence). This CDR3 spans 12 amino acids. Between the trimmed V and J ends, which lost 0 bases and 9 bases, there was a span of 4 bases. CDR3 protein: CASSLGASPLHF. CDR3 nucleotides: TGTGCCAGCAGCTTGGGGGCTTCACCCCTCCACTTT.